The present TCR beta chain was sequenced within a study of cytomegalovirus exposure and HLA in healthy donors listed by TCRdb under 2017. Background on the whole study: An earlier analysis of some 620 of the donors reported under 300 Gb of sequence data and around 120 million unique TCR beta sequences obtained from around 190 million T cells. In a later genetic analysis, genome-wide SNP genotypes for about 65% of the roughly 700 donors were used, and that subset was treated as a discovery cohort. Both class I and class II loci were covered by HLA typing, at four-digit resolution. High-throughput TCR immunosequencing, statistical association of individual TCRs with disease status, and machine learning were combined to predict cytomegalovirus infection status. On average, 235,054 unique TCR beta nucleotide sequences were sequenced per donor among 300 to 500 genotyped donors of the cohort, with roughly 20% of those sequences being non-productive. An early release covering just under 650 HLA-typed donors comprised about 320 gigabases of sequencing data and around 80 million unique TCR sequences. Roughly 5 DR-DQ haplotypes were handled as single units for association and clustering, since linkage in the cohort was strong. Every repertoire in the discovery cohort had been generated on one and the same sequencing platform. The genetic ancestry cluster associated with self-reported Caucasian donors included around four fifths of the approximately 410 genotyped donors. In a later analysis, previously published TCR beta repertoires from hundreds of donors were re-analyzed and high-resolution HLA genotyping was added so that TCR occurrence patterns could be studied. The study used immunosequencing to profile the T cell repertoires of approximately 650 subjects and linked those repertoires to cytomegalovirus serostatus. The study aimed to test whether signatures of past pathogen exposure could be identified by cataloging public T cell receptors. To decide whether each TCR beta V gene segment behaved as functional or pseudogenic, an earlier analysis of over 500 of the donors relied on high-throughput TCR beta sequencing. A separate validation cohort of over a hundred different subjects was used in addition to the 666-subject first cohort. Donor age, sex, ethnicity and CMV serostatus were compiled alongside the repertoire data. In the later analysis, no new phenotypic data were used to find candidate immune exposures; instead, reliance was placed on TCR beta sequences and their occurrence across donors. Typing coverage varied by locus: roughly 629-630 donors for A, B, C, DRB1 and DQB1; roughly 510 for DQA1; nearly 610 for DPA1; approximately 490 for DPB1.

Libraries were constructed by the immunoSEQ multiplex PCR assay. For the multiplex PCR, a mixture combining 60 forward primers for TCR Vbeta segments and 13 reverse primers for TCR Jbeta segments was used. The CDR3 region of rearranged TCR beta genes was amplified from genomic DNA by a multiplex PCR assay. The Illumina HiSeq System was used to sequence the amplified TCR beta libraries as 87-base-pair reads. Turning to the authors' computational methods: A later analysis tallied 75 million to 95 million unique TCR beta chains across the 610 or so repertoires, and some 12 million of those chains were shared by two or more donors. Raw reads were error-corrected and collapsed into unique sequences with a nearest-neighbor algorithm that merged closely related sequences to remove PCR and sequencing errors. V, D and J gene segments were assigned by aligning CDR3 sequences to IMGT reference sequences. For a sequence to be retained, a match of at least six nucleotides was required to both a V gene segment and a J gene segment. Rearrangements were classified as productive when the CDR3 lacked stop codons and remained in frame with V and J, and all other rearrangements were classified as non-productive. CDR3 was defined by IMGT convention, running from the second conserved V-encoded cysteine to the conserved J-encoded phenylalanine. Sequences without an unambiguous match to a single V gene segment were excluded from the earlier analysis of about 630 of the donors. An earlier analysis of around 600 of the donors classified V segments as functional when productive rearrangements were above 56.7% and as segregating when the standard deviation between donors was above 5%. To diagnose cytomegalovirus status from the catalog of TCR beta chain sequences, a statistical classification framework was built. In a later analysis, TCR nucleotide sequences were compared against IMGT/GENE-DB human TR gene sequences so that V and J genes could be assigned. Using the TCRdist pipeline, a later analysis assigned CDR3 sequences along with most-parsimonious VDJ recombination scenarios. A later analysis defined each TCR beta chain by its CDR3 amino acid sequence plus V-gene family, and excluded reads lacking a unique V-gene family. A later analysis removed 592 highly shared, low-generation-probability nucleotide sequences to deal with suspected cross-contamination and a sequencing artifact. A later analysis calculated a clonal expansion index for each public chain from normalized within-repertoire ranks of inferred template counts. In a later analysis, generation probabilities were computed with a VDJ recombination model fitted to out-of-frame rearrangements, and the resulting probabilities were checked against IGoR. In a later analysis, TCR-TCR, TCR-HLA and TCR-CMV co-occurrence was scored with hypergeometric tests, and a repertoire-size bias correction was applied to TCR pairs. To estimate false discovery rates, a later analysis permuted the HLA or CMV assignments 20 times. In a later analysis, co-occurring TCRs were grouped using DBSCAN, and TCRdist sequence similarity was added for clustering within HLA-allele-positive subsets. Repertoires with fewer than 30,000 or more than 120,000 public chains were left out of co-occurrence clustering, as were about five repertoires with anomalous nucleotide sharing. TCRdb provides this immuneACCESS table in a form limited to in-frame rearrangements. Some clones are lacking; in checked studies, under half of them reflect an unresolved V gene, and why the rest are absent is not known. The V and J calls and clone size were taken over from that table, and D and trimming were inferred from the DNA. For this sample there are about 130,000 clones; around 83% appear just once. Together, the top ten hold approximately 2.6% of the sample.

V is clipped by 1 base and J by 0 bases, and the sequence between their germline boundaries is 4 bases long. There are 14 amino acids in the CDR3, from cysteine to phenylalanine inclusive. Only CDR3 DNA remains: 42 bases, in frame from the first base. In the germline V gene, CDR1 corresponds to MGHRA and CDR2 to YSYEKL. The cohort comprised approximately 700 healthy bone marrow donors. At the time of sampling, every cohort member was nominally healthy, though immune exposures that went unrecorded were likely present. The donor was CMV seronegative and belonged to the group of around 350 seronegative cohort members. A peripheral blood sample was provided by each donor, and peripheral blood mononuclear cells were used for TCR beta sequencing. Genomic DNA extraction from the blood cell samples was performed with the Qiagen DNeasy Blood Extraction Kit. Study-level results and caveats: Immune exposure information for the cohort was limited to CMV serostatus. A later genetic analysis reported fewer N-insertions in productive TCRs among donors in an Asian-associated ancestry cluster than the roughly 620-donor mean. According to the authors, the approach could potentially be generalized to other disease states and immunological phenotypes. A later analysis found that TCR association rates varied across HLA loci, with DRB1 alleles showing the most associated TCRs and HLA-C alleles the fewest. The classifier was reported to diagnose cytomegalovirus status with high specificity and sensitivity in both the original cohort and the validation cohort. A later analysis associated 16,951 TCR beta sequences with specific HLA alleles at a false discovery rate of 0.05. In vitro tests confirmed that a few of the cytomegalovirus-associated TCR beta chains recognize cytomegalovirus antigens. Several of the top co-occurrence clusters appeared to be linked to parvovirus B19, influenza, CMV and Epstein-Barr virus, according to a later analysis. An association between a missense DCLRE1C variant and V-gene and J-gene trimming of TCR beta chains was found in a later genetic analysis and replicated in an independent cohort. Only TCR beta chains were sequenced in this cohort, and the absence of alpha or paired-chain data limited detectable features. A further reported finding was that TCR beta sequences accurately predicted the HLA-A and HLA-B alleles for most subjects in the first cohort. Because counts were too low, about 18 rarely observed V segments, including chromosome 9 orphons, were excluded from the earlier analysis of several hundred of the donors. In a later analysis, HLA-associated TCR beta chains showed more clonal expansion and lower generation probabilities than non-associated chains that were equally common. Because HLA typing was unavailable for some donors at each locus, only the typed subset was used in association tests. Across donors, most TCR sequences were observed very rarely, whereas some public TCRs were present in many individuals. Some IMGT-functional V segments, including TRBV6-2 and TRBV6-3, could not be told apart with the 87-base-pair reads, so those segments were excluded. Correlated functional status among segregating V segments might be attributable to linkage disequilibrium, but an unknown experimental factor could not be ruled out. A cluster of highly shared sequence variants was judged likely to be a technical artifact of the sequencing pipeline. Presence/absence analyses assumed roughly uniform sequencing depth across donors, an assumption that may not hold. A later analysis found that most CMV-associated TCR beta chains appeared HLA-restricted, with HLA associations seemingly driven largely by CMV exposure. In an earlier analysis of more than 500 of the donors, most TCR beta V segments appeared in productive rearrangements about 87% or about 30% of the time, broadly matching IMGT annotations. The study gave a list of 150 to 200 TCR beta chains associated with cytomegalovirus. Strong co-occurrence of HLA alleles, especially DR and DQ, made assigning TCR associations to individual alleles difficult.

Of note for this clone: Its cognate antigen has yet to be identified. No much larger clonotype is one base removed from it; base qualities were not supplied.

Source material: PBMCs. The chain links TRBV4-1 with TRBJ1-5, with the D gene call left open. This clonotype was sampled from a man aged 50-60 years in good health and CMV-seronegative. The base sequence is TGCGCCAGCAGCCAAGGGGCTAGCAATCAGCCCCAGCATTTT. This gives the protein CASSQGASNQPQHF.